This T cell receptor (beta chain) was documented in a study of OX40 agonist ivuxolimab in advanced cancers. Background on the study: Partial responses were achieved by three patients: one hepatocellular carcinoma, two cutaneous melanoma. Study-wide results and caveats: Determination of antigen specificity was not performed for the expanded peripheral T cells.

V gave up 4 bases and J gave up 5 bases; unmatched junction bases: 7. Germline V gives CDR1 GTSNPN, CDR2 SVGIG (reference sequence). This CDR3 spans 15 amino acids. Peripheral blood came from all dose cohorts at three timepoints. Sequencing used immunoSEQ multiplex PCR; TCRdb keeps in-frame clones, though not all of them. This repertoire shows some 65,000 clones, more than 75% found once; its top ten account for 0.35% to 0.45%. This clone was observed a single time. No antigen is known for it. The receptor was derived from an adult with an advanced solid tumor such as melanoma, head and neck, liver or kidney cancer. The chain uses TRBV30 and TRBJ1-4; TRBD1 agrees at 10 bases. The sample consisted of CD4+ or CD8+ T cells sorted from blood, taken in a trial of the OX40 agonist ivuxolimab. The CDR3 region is CAWTRLGQGNEKLFF. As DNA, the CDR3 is TGTGCCTGGACCCGCCTGGGACAGGGGAATGAAAAACTGTTTTTT.